The clone carrying this T cell receptor beta chain was seen a few times. Its antigen remains unidentified. The sample originates from a study of T-cell memory formation after mild COVID-19. General study points: Of the contracting clones, CD4+ ones lay mainly in CM and EM, and CD8+ ones in EMRA.

Trimming shortened V by 5 bases and J by 2 bases, and 12 bases separated the two germline ends. CDR3 size: 13 residues. Germline-derived CDR1 and CDR2 are DFQATT and SNEGSKA (reference sequence). With constant-segment primers, 5'RACE yielded cDNA libraries of TCR alpha and TCR beta that carried sample barcodes and UMIs. TCRdb processed the 5' RACE reads anew with MiXCR; each CDR3 protein has one entry. This sample yields under 350,000 distinct CDR3 sequences, of which 15% to 20% are seen a single time; about a fifth belongs to the top ten. The sequencing sample was made of PBMCs or a T cell subset sorted from them (not recorded which). The sequence was obtained from a man younger than 30 who had mild COVID-19 (a few samples of this study predate the infection). Cell type and time point are not known. The chain carries TRBV20-1 and TRBJ1-2; D might be TRBD1 (5 bases). The CDR3 nucleotides read TGCAGTGCTGTGGCAGGGTTAAACTATGGCTACACCTTC. Encoded protein: CSAVAGLNYGYTF.